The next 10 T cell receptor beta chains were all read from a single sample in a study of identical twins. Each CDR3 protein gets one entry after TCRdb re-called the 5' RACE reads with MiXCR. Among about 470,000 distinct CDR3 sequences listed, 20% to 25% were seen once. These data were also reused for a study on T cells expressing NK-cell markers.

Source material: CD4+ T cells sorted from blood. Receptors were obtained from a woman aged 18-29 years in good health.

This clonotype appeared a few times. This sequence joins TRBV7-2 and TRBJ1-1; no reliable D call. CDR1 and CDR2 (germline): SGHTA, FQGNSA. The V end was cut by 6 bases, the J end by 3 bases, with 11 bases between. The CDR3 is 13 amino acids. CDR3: CASRSGVHTEAFF. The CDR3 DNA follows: TGTGCCAGCAGATCCGGGGTGCACACTGAAGCTTTCTTT. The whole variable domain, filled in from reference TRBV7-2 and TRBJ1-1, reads GAGVSQSPSNKVTEKGKDVELRCDPISGHTALYWYRQSLGQGLEFLIYFQGNSAPDKSGLPSDRFSAERTGGSVSTLTIQRTQQEDSAVYLCASRSGVHTEAFFGQGTRLTVV.

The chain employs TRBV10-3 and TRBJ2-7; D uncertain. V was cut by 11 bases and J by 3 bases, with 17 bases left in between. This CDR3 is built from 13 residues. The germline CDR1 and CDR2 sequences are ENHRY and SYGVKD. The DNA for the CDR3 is TGTGCCGCCAGAGGCCAACAACACTACGAGCAGTACTTC. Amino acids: CAARGQQHYEQYF.

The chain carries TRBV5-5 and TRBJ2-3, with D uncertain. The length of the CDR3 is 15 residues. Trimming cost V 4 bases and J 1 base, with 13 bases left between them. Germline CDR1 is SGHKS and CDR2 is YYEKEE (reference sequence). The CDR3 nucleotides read TGTGCCAGCAGCCCGCTGCCAGGTGGCACAGATACGCAGTATTTT. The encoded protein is CASSPLPGGTDTQYF.

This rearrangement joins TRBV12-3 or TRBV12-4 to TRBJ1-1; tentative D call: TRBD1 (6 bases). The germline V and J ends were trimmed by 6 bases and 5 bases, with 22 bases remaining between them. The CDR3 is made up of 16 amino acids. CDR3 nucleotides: TGTGCCAGCAGGCCACAGGGTCCCCCGGGGAAGACTGAAGCTTTCTTT. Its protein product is CASRPQGPPGKTEAFF.

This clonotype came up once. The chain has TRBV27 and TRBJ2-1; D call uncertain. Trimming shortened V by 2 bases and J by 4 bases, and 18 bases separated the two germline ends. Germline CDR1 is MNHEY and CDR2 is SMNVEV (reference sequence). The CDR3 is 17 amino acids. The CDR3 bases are TGTGCCAGCAGTTTAAGGTTAATCTTAGGGCTTTACAATGAGCAGTTCTTC. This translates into CASSLRLILGLYNEQFF.

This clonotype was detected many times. The CDR3 sequence: CATSTGGKNIQYF. The CDR3 DNA reads as TGTGCCACCAGCACCGGAGGGAAAAACATTCAGTACTTC. V usage is TRBV15 and J usage is TRBJ2-4; D is perhaps TRBD2 (6 bases). The V end lost 4 bases, the J end lost 4 bases, and 8 bases lay between the germline ends. Germline V CDR1 and CDR2: LNHNV, YYDKDF (reference sequence). The CDR3 runs to 13 residues.

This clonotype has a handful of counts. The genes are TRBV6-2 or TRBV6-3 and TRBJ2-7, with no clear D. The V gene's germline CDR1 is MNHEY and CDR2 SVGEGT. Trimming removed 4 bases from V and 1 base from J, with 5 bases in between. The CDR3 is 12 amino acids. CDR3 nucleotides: TGTGCCAGCAGTTCGCAATCCTACGAGCAGTACTTC. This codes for CASSSQSYEQYF.

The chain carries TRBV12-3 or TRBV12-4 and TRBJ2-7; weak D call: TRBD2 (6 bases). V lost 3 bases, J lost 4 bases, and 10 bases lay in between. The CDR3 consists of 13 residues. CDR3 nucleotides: TGTGCCAGCAGTTTCTTGCGGGGATACGAGCAGTACTTC. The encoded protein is CASSFLRGYEQYF.

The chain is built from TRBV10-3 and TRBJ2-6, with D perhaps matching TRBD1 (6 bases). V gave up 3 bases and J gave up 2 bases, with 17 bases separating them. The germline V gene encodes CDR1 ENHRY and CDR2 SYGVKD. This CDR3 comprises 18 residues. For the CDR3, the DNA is TGTGCCATCAGTGAAAACTCCGGGACAAGGACTGGGGCCAACGTCCTGACTTTC. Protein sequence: CAISENSGTRTGANVLTF.

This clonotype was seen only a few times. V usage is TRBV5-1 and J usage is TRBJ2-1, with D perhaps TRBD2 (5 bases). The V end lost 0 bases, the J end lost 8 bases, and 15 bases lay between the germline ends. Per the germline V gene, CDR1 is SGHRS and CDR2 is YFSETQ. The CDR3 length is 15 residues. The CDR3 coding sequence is TGCGCCAGCAGCTTGGCTAGCTACCTTGGGGATGAGCAGTTCTTC. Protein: CASSLASYLGDEQFF.